One TCR beta chain is described in this entry. Its antigen is undetermined. Broader study findings: The TCR gene usage of tumor memory CD4+ T cells clustered together with blood and lymph node memory CD4+ cells and with lymph node naive CD4+ cells. Tumor Tregs overlapped most with tumor, then blood, naive CD4+ cells.

From germline, CDR1 is DFQATT and CDR2 SNEGSKA (reference sequence). V lost 0 bases, J lost 5 bases, and 11 bases lay in between. The CDR3 loop spans 15 amino acids. Full-length variable regions came from constant-region reverse primers plus semi-nested Nested Universal Primer A PCR. TCRdb recomputed calls from the 5' RACE reads with MiXCR, one row per CDR3 protein. This sample has 5,300 or so distinct CDR3 sequences, with 36% found just once. This sequence was found in a female donor with breast cancer. The rearrangement joins TRBV20-1 to TRBJ1-6, with unresolved D. Sequencing was carried out using memory CD4+ T cells sorted from blood. The subset is: memory CD4+ T cells, CD4+CD45RO+CD25-. Here the CDR3 DNA reads TGCAGTGCTAGAGACGGGGTGAAGGATAATTCACCCCTCCACTTT. Amino acid sequence: CSARDGVKDNSPLHF.